The clone carrying this T cell receptor beta chain was observed many times. Amplification of TCR beta CDR3 regions was performed using RNA transcripts as template. TCR CDR3 regions were first amplified by RT-PCR with HTBI primers. From the multiplex PCR reads, TCRdb called clonotypes with MiXCR, one entry per CDR3 protein. The table records some 740,000 distinct CDR3 sequences, around 15% of them present only once. Trimming removed 3 bases from V and 1 base from J, with 14 bases in between. CDR3 size: 16 residues. These data belong to a study of T cells in Graves' hyperthyroidism and ophthalmopathy. Across the whole study: Peripheral blood was acquired at first diagnosis, ahead of any therapy whatsoever.

The sequencing input was blood. The chain combines TRBV12-3 or TRBV12-4 with TRBJ2-3, with TRBD2 as a possible D gene (5 bases). This receptor was obtained from a woman in her late teens or twenties with Graves' hyperthyroidism. The CDR3 loop is CASSFAPGIGTDTQYF. CDR3 coding DNA: TGTGCCAGCAGTTTCGCGCCGGGAATAGGCACAGATACGCAGTATTTT.